This T cell receptor beta chain was sequenced in a study of T cell responses to AZD1222 COVID-19 vaccine (dated by TCRdb to 2020 to 2022). About the full investigation: AZD1222 recipients given second doses at about 4 weeks or at about 12 weeks were pooled, since spike-specific TCR depth and breadth were not found to differ between the two schedules. A total of 230 to 250 trial participants underwent TCR sequencing, of whom roughly 210 received two doses of AZD1222 and roughly 25 received two doses of the MenACWY control vaccine. Trial participants were enrolled by age into 18-55, 56-69 and 70-plus year subgroups, with around 150, 28 and 57 TCR-sequenced participants respectively. Findings and caveats that apply to the study as a whole: The whole spike protein was spanned by vaccine-associated CD4 TCRs, and dominant responses were seen in regions 160-218 and 743-854. Most participants were white British and females outnumbered males, and the authors suggested that clonal diversity may have been underestimated. Only five to seven AZD1222 recipients were SARS-CoV-2 seropositive at baseline, limiting conclusions about previously exposed vaccinees. Because no day 14 peak-response samples were available, the repertoires could be characterized only after the peak T cell response. After two AZD1222 doses, both the breadth and the depth of spike-specific TCRs were significantly higher than at day 0 and than in MenACWY recipients. Reportedly, almost half of the unique spike-specific TCRs recognized epitopes lying outside the regions that are mutated in the B.1.351 and B.1.1.7 variants. In the small 56-69-year group, the increase in depth fell short of significance, most likely because of low power.

The CDR3 regions of human TCRbeta chains were analyzed by immunosequencing. The source study handled its data this way. TCRs in the repertoires were compared against a reference library of SARS-CoV-2-specific TCRs that had been generated with the MIRA antigen-specificity platform. Breadth was defined as the fraction of unique TCRs that were SARS-CoV-2-associated. Depth was defined as the fraction of total T cells that were SARS-CoV-2-associated. Using the MIRA data, every spike-specific TCR was mapped to the spike region that the TCR reacted to and assigned to either a CD4 or a CD8 class. Log10-transformed breadth and depth values were compared by one-way ANOVA with Sidak's multiple comparisons tests. TCRdb limited this immuneACCESS table to in-frame rearrangements with V and J called. A share of clones is missing; checked studies link under half to unresolved V genes, and the rest is unexplained. V and J calls and clone size are given by that table; D and trimming were obtained from the DNA. The sample records 150,000 or so clones, roughly 92% of which are singletons. In total, the top ten clones hold approximately 2.5% of the sample.

This clone was counted once. It lacks a known antigen. The record has no base qualities; no much larger clone is one base away. Reading the label with the study, this specimen's time point is: baseline before first vaccination. The vaccinee samples were drawn from two UK trials, COV001 and COV002, one of which was a single-blind randomized controlled phase 2/3 trial testing AZD1222 (ChAdOx1 nCoV-19) in healthy adults. Trial participant PBMC samples were collected at day 0 and day 28 after the second dose for TCRbeta chain sequencing. The CDR3 has 17 amino acids, counting the end cysteine and phenylalanine. Only the CDR3 region is kept as DNA, spanning 51 bases read in frame from base 1. The trim is 0 bases for V and 1 base for J, with a gap of 16 bases between the germline ends. From a lookup of the germline V gene, CDR1 and CDR2 are SGHDT and YYEEEE.

The rearrangement combines TRBV5-6 with TRBJ1-2, with a weak D call of TRBD1 (5 bases match). The receptor was isolated from an adult in good health. The sequences come from peripheral blood, collected on day 0 of AZD1222 vaccination. The nucleotide sequence reads TGTGCCAGCAGCTTGGATAGAGGGGAGGGATTTAACTATGGCTACACCTTC. The translation is CASSLDRGEGFNYGYTF. Reference TRBV5-6 and TRBJ1-2 genes cover what lies past the CDR3, so the full variable domain is DAGVTQSPTHLIKTRGQQVTLRCSPKSGHDTVSWYQQALGQGPQFIFQYYEEEERQRGNFPDRFSGHQFPNYSSELNVNALLLGDSALYLCASSLDRGEGFNYGYTFGSGTRLTVV.